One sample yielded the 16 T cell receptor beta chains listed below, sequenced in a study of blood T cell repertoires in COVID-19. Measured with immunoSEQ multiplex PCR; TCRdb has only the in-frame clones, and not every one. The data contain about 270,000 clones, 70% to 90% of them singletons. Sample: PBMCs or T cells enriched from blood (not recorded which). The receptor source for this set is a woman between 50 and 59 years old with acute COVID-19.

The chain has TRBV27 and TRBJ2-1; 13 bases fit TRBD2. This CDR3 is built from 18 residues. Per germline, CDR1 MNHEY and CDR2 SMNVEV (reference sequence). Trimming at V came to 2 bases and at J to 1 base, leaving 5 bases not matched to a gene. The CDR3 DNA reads TGTGCCAGCAGTTTAAGGACTAGCGGGGGCTATTCCTACAATGAGCAGTTCTTC. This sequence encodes CASSLRTSGGYSYNEQFF.

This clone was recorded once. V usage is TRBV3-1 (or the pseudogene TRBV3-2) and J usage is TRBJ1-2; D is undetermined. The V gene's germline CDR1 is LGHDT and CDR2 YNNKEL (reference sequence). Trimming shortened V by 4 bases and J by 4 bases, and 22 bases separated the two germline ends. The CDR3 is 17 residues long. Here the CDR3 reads CASSPRSKAGSRYGYTF. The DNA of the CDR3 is TGTGCCAGCAGCCCCCGATCGAAAGCGGGCTCTCGCTATGGCTACACCTTC.

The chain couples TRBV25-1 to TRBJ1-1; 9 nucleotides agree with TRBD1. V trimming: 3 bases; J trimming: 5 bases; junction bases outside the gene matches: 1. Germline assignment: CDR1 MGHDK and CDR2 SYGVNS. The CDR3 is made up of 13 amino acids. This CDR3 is CASSETGGTEAFF. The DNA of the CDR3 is TGTGCCAGCAGTGAGACAGGGGGGACTGAAGCTTTCTTT.

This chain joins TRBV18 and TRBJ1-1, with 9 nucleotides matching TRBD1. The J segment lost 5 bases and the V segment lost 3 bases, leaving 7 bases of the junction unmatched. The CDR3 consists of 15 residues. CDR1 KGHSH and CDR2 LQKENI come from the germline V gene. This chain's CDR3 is CASSPKTGGGTEAFF. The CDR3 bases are TGTGCCAGCTCACCGAAGACAGGGGGGGGTACTGAAGCTTTCTTT.

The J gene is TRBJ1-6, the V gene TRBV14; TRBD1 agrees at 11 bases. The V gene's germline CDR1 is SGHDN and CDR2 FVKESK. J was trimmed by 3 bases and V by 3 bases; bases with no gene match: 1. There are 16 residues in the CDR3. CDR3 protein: CASSQGTGGYNSPLHF. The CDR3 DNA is TGTGCCAGCAGCCAGGGGACAGGGGGCTATAATTCACCCCTCCACTTT.

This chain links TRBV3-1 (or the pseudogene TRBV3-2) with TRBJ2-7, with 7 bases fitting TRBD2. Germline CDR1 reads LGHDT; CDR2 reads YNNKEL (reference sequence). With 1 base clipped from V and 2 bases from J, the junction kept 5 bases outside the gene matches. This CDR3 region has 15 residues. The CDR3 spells CASSQGPGGAYEQYF. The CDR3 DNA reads TGTGCCAGCAGCCAAGGGCCGGGGGGTGCCTACGAGCAGTACTTC.

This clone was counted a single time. The CDR3 here is CASSLALQGVFSRGGYTF. As DNA, the CDR3 is TGTGCCAGCAGCTTAGCTCTACAGGGAGTTTTTTCTCGGGGTGGCTACACCTTC. V is TRBV7-2 and J is TRBJ1-2; D may be TRBD1 (6 bases). The germline V and J ends were trimmed by 0 bases and 7 bases, with 24 bases remaining between them. This CDR3 region has 18 residues. Germline V gene data show CDR1 as SGHTA and CDR2 as FQGNSA.

In DNA, the CDR3 is TGTGCCAGCAGCTCCTACACACAGATTAACACTGAAGCTTTCTTT. Translation: CASSSYTQINTEAFF. This rearrangement joins TRBV14 to TRBJ1-1; no clear D gene. The CDR3 sequence is 15 residues long. Trimming shortened V by 5 bases and J by 2 bases, and 15 bases separated the two germline ends. From germline, CDR1 is SGHDN and CDR2 FVKESK.

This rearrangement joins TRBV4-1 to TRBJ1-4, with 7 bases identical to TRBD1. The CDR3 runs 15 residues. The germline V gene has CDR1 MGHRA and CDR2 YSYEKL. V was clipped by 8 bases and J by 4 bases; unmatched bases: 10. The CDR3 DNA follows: TGCGCCAGCTTACCCCAGACAGGGATTAATGAAAAACTGTTTTTT. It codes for CASLPQTGINEKLFF.

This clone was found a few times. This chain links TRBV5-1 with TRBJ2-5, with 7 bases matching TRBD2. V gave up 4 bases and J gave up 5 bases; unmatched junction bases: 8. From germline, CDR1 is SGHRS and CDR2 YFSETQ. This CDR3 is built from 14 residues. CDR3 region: CASSTGLGGETQYF. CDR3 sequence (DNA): TGCGCCAGCAGCACCGGACTAGGCGGGGAGACCCAGTACTTC.

CDR3 protein: CASSQGFRTTTPYEQYF. The DNA of the CDR3 is TGTGCCAGCAGCCAAGGGTTCCGGACAACTACACCCTACGAGCAGTACTTC. The chain employs TRBV3-1 (or the pseudogene TRBV3-2) and TRBJ2-7; possible D gene TRBD1, 5 bases. The CDR3 is made up of 17 amino acids. The ends were cut back, 1 base at V and 2 bases at J, with 18 bases in the middle. Germline values: CDR1 LGHDT, CDR2 YNNKEL (reference sequence).

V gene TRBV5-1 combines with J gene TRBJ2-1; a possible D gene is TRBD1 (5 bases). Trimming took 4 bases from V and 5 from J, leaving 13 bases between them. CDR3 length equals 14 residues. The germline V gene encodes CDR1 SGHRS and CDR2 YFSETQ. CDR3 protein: CASSPAGNHNEQFF. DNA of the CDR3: TGCGCCAGCAGCCCCGCAGGGAATCACAATGAGCAGTTCTTC. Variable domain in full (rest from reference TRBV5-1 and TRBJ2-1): KAGVTQTPRYLIKTRGQQVTLSCSPISGHRSVSWYQQTPGQGLQFLFEYFSETQRNKGNFPGRFSGRQFSNSRSEMNVSTLELGDSALYLCASSPAGNHNEQFFGPGTRLTVL.

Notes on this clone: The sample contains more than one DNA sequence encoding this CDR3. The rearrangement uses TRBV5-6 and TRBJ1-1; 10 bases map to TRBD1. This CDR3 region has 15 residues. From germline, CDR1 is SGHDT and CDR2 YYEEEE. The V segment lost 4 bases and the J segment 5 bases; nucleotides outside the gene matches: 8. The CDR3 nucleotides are TGTGCCAGCAGCCTACCGGGGACAGGGGTGACTGAAGCTTTCTTT. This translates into CASSLPGTGVTEAFF.

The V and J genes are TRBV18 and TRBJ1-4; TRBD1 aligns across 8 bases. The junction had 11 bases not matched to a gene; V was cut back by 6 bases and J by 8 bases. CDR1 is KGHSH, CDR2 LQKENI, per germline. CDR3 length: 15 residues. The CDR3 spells CASSPWTGKGEKLFF. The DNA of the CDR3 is TGTGCCAGCTCCCCTTGGACAGGGAAGGGAGAAAAACTGTTTTTT.

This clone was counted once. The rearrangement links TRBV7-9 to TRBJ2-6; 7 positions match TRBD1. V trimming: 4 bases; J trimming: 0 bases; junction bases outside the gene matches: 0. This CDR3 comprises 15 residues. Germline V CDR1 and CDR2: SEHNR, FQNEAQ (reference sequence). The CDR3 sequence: CASSWTGSGANVLTF. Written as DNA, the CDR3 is TGTGCCAGCAGCTGGACAGGCTCTGGGGCCAACGTCCTGACTTTC.

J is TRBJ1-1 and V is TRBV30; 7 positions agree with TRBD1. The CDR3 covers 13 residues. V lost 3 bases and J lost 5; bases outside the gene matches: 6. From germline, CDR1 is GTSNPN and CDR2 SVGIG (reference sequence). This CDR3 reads CAWRRQGTTEAFF. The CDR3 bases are TGTGCCTGGAGACGACAGGGTACGACTGAAGCTTTCTTT.